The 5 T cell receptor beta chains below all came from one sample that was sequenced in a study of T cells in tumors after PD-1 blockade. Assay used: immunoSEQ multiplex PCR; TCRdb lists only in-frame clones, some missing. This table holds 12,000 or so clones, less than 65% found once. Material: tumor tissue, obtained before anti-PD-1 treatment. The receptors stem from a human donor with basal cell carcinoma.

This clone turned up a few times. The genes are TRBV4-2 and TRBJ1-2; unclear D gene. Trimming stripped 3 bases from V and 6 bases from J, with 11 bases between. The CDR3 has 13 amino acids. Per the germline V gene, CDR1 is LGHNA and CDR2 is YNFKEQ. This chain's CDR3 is CASSQGGTNGYTF. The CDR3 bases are TGTGCCAGCAGCCAGGGAGGAACGAATGGCTACACCTTC.

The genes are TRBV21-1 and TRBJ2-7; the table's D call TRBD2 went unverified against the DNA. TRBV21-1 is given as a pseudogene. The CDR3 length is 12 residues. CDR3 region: CAIIHKPGMQYF. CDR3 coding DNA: TGTGCCATCATCCACAAGCCCGGGATGCAGTACTTC.

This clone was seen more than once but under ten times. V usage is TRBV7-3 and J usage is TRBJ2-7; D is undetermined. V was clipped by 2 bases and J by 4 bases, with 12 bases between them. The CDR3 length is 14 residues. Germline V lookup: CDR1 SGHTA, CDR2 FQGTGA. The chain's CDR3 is CASSLLQIPYEQYF. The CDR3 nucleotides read TGTGCCAGCAGCTTACTCCAGATTCCTTACGAGCAGTACTTC.

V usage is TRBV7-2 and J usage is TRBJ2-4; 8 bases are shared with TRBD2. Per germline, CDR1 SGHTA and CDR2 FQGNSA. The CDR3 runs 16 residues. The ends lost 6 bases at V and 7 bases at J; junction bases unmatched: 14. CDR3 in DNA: TGTGCCAGCAGTTTGAGGGGACTAGAAGTAACGAACATTCAGTACTTC. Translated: CASSLRGLEVTNIQYF.

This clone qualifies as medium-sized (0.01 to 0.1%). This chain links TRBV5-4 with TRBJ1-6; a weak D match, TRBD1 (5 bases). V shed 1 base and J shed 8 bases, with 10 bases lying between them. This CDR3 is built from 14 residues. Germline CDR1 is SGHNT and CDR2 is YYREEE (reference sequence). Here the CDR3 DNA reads TGTGCCAGCAGCTTGTGGGGCGCGGATTCACCCCTCCACTTT. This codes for CASSLWGADSPLHF.